These 16 T cell receptor beta chains came from one sample sequenced in a study of shared clonotypes between healthy human individuals. This table comes from immunoSEQ multiplex PCR, and its TCRdb copy is limited to in-frame clones, with some not included. The repertoire holds about 1.1 million clones, with around 77% as singletons. Sequencing was carried out using memory CD4+ T cells from PBMCs. Subset denoted: CD45RA-negative fraction. The origin of the receptors is a man between 18 and 29 years old in good health. Some clones in this sample may be carry-over from other donors' samples.

The V call is TRBV6-4, the J call TRBJ2-7; D remains ambiguous. The CDR3 covers 16 residues. V was pared by 3 bases and J by 0 bases, with 15 bases between. Germline V gives CDR1 MRHNA, CDR2 SNTAGT. CDR3 region: CASSDKLAQRSYEQYF. Here the CDR3 DNA reads TGTGCCAGCAGTGATAAGCTGGCCCAACGCTCCTACGAGCAGTACTTC.

The chain recombines TRBV6-5 with TRBJ1-5; possibly TRBD1 for D (5 bases). V dropped 5 bases and J dropped 2 bases, with 13 bases sitting between them. The germline gives CDR1 MNHEY, CDR2 SVGAGI. The CDR3 sequence is 15 residues long. The CDR3 protein is CASSLEGGGNQPQHF. CDR3 bases: TGTGCCAGCAGTCTCGAGGGAGGGGGCAATCAGCCCCAGCATTTT.

V gene TRBV7-9 combines with J gene TRBJ2-1; the D gene is possibly TRBD1 (5 bases). V shed 2 bases and J shed 5 bases, with 13 bases lying between them. Germline-derived CDR1 and CDR2 are SEHNR and FQNEAQ (reference sequence). This CDR3 is 15 amino acids long. CDR3 DNA: TGTGCCAGCAGCTTACGTCGGACAATAAACAATGAGCAGTTCTTC. Its protein is CASSLRRTINNEQFF.

The CDR3 DNA follows: TGTGCCAGCATCGAAGCGGGAGAGCTGTACGAGCAGTACTTC. Its translation: CASIEAGELYEQYF. The V call is TRBV6-1, the J call TRBJ2-7; 8 nucleotides align to TRBD2. The CDR3 has 14 residues. Germline V lookup: CDR1 MNHNS, CDR2 SASEGT. Trimming removed 7 bases from V and 4 bases from J; junction bases left unmatched: 9.

The V and J genes are TRBV29-1 and TRBJ1-2; TRBD1 might be the D (5 bases). This CDR3 is built from 15 residues. Germline V gene sequence: CDR1 SQVTM, CDR2 ANQGSEA. V lost 0 bases and J lost 2, with 13 bases in between. CDR3 amino acids: CSVEDDGGLNYGYTF. CDR3 bases: TGCAGCGTTGAAGATGACGGGGGGTTAAACTATGGCTACACCTTC.

Points on this clone: Other DNA sequences in this sample translate to the same CDR3. This chain links TRBV6-5 with TRBJ2-7, with D possibly matching TRBD2 (6 bases). The V end lost 0 bases, the J end lost 3 bases, and 12 bases lay between the germline ends. The CDR3 consists of 15 residues. Germline assignment: CDR1 MNHEY and CDR2 SVGAGI. The DNA for the CDR3 is TGTGCCAGCAGTTACTCCGCGGGACCATACTACGAGCAGTACTTC. Translation: CASSYSAGPYYEQYF.

In its sample, this clone was seen a few times. V and J are TRBV4-2 and TRBJ1-2, with D possibly TRBD1 on 5 matching bases. Trimming shortened V by 0 bases and J by 4 bases, and 12 bases separated the two germline ends. The length of the CDR3 is 15 residues. Germline CDR1 LGHNA, CDR2 YNFKEQ. CDR3 sequence: CASSQEEGTGYGYTF. The CDR3 coding sequence is TGTGCCAGCAGCCAAGAAGAAGGGACTGGCTATGGCTACACCTTC.

This chain connects TRBV7-6 to TRBJ2-7; D gene uncertain. The CDR3 is made up of 13 amino acids. Trimming left V 5 bases short and J 12 bases short, with 20 bases between. Germline lookup yields CDR1 SGHVS and CDR2 FNYEAQ. The CDR3 nucleotides are TGTGCCAGCAGCCAGAACCTCCCTGACCGTCTGTACTTC. Translating gives CASSQNLPDRLYF. Full variable domain (missing parts from reference TRBV7-6 and TRBJ2-7): GAGVSQSPRYKVTKRGQDVALRCDPISGHVSLYWYRQALGQGPEFLTYFNYEAQQDKSGLPNDRFSAERPEGSISTLTIQRTEQRDSAMYRCASSQNLPDRLYFGPGTRLTVT.

The V and J genes are TRBV28 and TRBJ1-5; 7 nucleotides agree with TRBD1. With 5 bases clipped from V and 0 bases from J, the junction kept 4 bases outside the gene matches. Germline V gene data show CDR1 as MDHEN and CDR2 as SYDVKM. The CDR3 spans 15 residues. The CDR3 protein is CASSRQGYSNQPQHF. CDR3 DNA: TGTGCCAGCAGTCGACAGGGATATAGCAATCAGCCCCAGCATTTT.

CDR3 DNA sequence: TGTGCCAGCAGCTTAGACAGGGGCAACGAGCAGTACTTC. The encoded protein is CASSLDRGNEQYF. The chain employs TRBV7-8 and TRBJ2-7; TRBD1 matches 7 bases. CDR1 is SGHVS and CDR2 is FQNEAQ in the germline V gene. The CDR3 has 13 residues. J lost 5 bases, V lost 1 base, and 2 bases had no gene match. Combining the CDR3 with reference TRBV7-8 and TRBJ2-7 gives the whole variable domain GAGVSQSPRYKVAKRGQDVALRCDPISGHVSLFWYQQALGQGPEFLTYFQNEAQLDKSGLPSDRFFAERPEGSVSTLKIQRTQQEDSAVYLCASSLDRGNEQYFGPGTRLTVT.

The gene calls are TRBV6-1 and TRBJ2-2, with D possibly matching TRBD1 (5 bases). The CDR3 extends over 15 amino acids. CDR1 is MNHNS and CDR2 is SASEGT in the germline V gene. Between the trimmed V and J ends, which lost 5 bases and 0 bases, there was a span of 10 bases. The CDR3 region is CASSLGAANTGELFF. The CDR3 DNA reads TGTGCCAGCAGTCTAGGGGCCGCGAACACCGGGGAGCTGTTTTTT.

The chain uses TRBV9 and TRBJ2-1; tentatively, D is TRBD2 (5 bases). V lost 0 bases to trimming and J lost 2 bases, with 9 bases between them. Germline CDR1 SGDLS, CDR2 YYNGEE. This CDR3 contains 15 residues. CDR3 residues: CASSVGTRAYNEQFF. The CDR3 bases are TGTGCCAGCAGCGTAGGGACTCGCGCCTACAATGAGCAGTTCTTC.

Points on this clone: Because it lacks the conserved phenylalanine or tryptophan at the end, this CDR3 is likely a read error. V and J are TRBV10-3 and TRBJ2-7; D is perhaps TRBD1 or TRBD2 (5 bases each). The V end was cut by 3 bases, the J end by 4 bases, with 19 bases between. The CDR3 runs to 16 residues. Germline CDR1 reads ENHRY; CDR2 reads SYGVKD. CDR3 amino acids: CAISDPASGTQYEQYL. The CDR3 bases are TGTGCCATCAGTGACCCAGCGTCCGGGACCCAATACGAGCAGTACCTC.

J is TRBJ2-1 and V is TRBV27; 14 bases align to TRBD2. With V trimmed by 5 bases and J by 0 bases, 9 bases remained unmatched. The germline gives CDR1 MNHEY, CDR2 SMNVEV (reference sequence). The CDR3 is 19 residues long. CDR3 amino acids: CASSSPGLAGAFSYNEQFF. Written as DNA, the CDR3 is TGTGCCAGCAGTAGCCCGGGACTAGCGGGAGCTTTCTCCTACAATGAGCAGTTCTTC.

J is TRBJ2-5 and V is TRBV28, with a possible D match to TRBD1 (6 bases). CDR1 is MDHEN and CDR2 is SYDVKM in the germline V gene. Trimming pared 3 bases from V and 1 base from J, leaving 9 bases between. CDR3 length: 14 amino acids. The CDR3 loop is CASSLGTLQETQYF. The CDR3 DNA reads as TGTGCCAGCAGTTTGGGGACACTCCAAGAGACCCAGTACTTC.

The chain couples TRBV6-6 to TRBJ2-7; D may match TRBD1 or TRBD2 (5 bases each). The CDR3 has 15 amino acids. In germline, CDR1 is MNHNY, CDR2 SVGAGI (reference sequence). V lost 6 bases and J 6 bases, leaving 21 bases between the germline ends. The CDR3 region is CASRRDGGRLSEQYF. The CDR3 nucleotides read TGTGCCAGCAGGAGGGACGGAGGAAGGTTGTCCGAGCAGTACTTC.